This is a list of T cell receptor beta chains from one sample in a study of human T cells and chemical hapten exposure. TCRdb independently ran MiXCR on the RACE reads; one entry per CDR3 protein. The sample shows 350,000 to 400,000 distinct CDR3 sequences, more than 4.5% of them seen only once. The sequenced sample was whole blood, obtained in connection with sensitization to the hapten diphenylcyclopropenone (DPC). The receptor source for this set is a woman in her 50s with alopecia areata. Some clones in this sample may be carry-over from other donors' samples. Both conserved end residues are part of each CDR3. A D gene is named only where the DNA matches it firmly. Expanded clones are given a class, and other clones once, few, many or no size at all.

V gene,D gene,clone size,J gene,CDR3 DNA,CDR3 protein
TRBV5-1,TRBD1,many,TRBJ2-1,TGCGCCAGCAGCTCCGGACAGGGATGGTATGAGCAGTTCTTC,CASSSGQGWYEQFF
TRBV7-2,-,many,TRBJ2-1,TGTGCCAGCAGCTTAGCGAAAAAGGGACTCTCCCCATACAATGAGCAGTTCTTC,CASSLAKKGLSPYNEQFF
TRBV3-1,-,-,TRBJ1-2,TGTGCCAGCAGCCAAGAAGGCAGGAATGAGGGCTACACCTTC,CASSQEGRNEGYTF
TRBV13,TRBD2,few,TRBJ2-4,TGTGCCAGCAGCTCCCTGGCGGGGGGCGCCTACATTCAGTACTTC,CASSSLAGGAYIQYF
TRBV12-3/TRBV12-4,-,many,TRBJ2-3,TGTGCCACCGAGACTTTTAATACGCAGTATTTT,CATETFNTQYF
TRBV20-1,-,many,TRBJ2-7,TGCAGTGCTAGAGATCAAGCTGTTTCCTACGAGCAGTACTTC,CSARDQAVSYEQYF
TRBV12-3/TRBV12-4,-,few,TRBJ1-5,TGTGCCAGCAGGCTAGACGGACTTGGCAATCAGCCCCAGCATTTT,CASRLDGLGNQPQHF
TRBV3-1,TRBD1,few,TRBJ1-4,TGTGCCAGCAGCCAGTACGGGACAGGCGGACACGAAAAACTGTTTTTT,CASSQYGTGGHEKLFF
TRBV2,-,few,TRBJ2-1,TGTGCCAGCAACGGACTCGCGCTTGAGCAGTTCTTC,CASNGLALEQFF
TRBV12-3/TRBV12-4,-,many,TRBJ2-1,TGTGCCAGCAGAGCAACCACAGGGCCCCGTCGGTTCTTC,CASRATTGPRRFF
TRBV5-1,TRBD2,few,TRBJ2-7,TGCGCCAGCAGCTCCGGGACTAGCCAGCTCGAGCAGTACTTC,CASSSGTSQLEQYF
TRBV29-1,-,many,TRBJ1-1,TGCAGCGTTGGTTTACCGCGTCAGAACACTGAAGCTTTCTTT,CSVGLPRQNTEAFF
TRBV4-1,TRBD2,many,TRBJ2-3,TGCGCCAGCAGCCAAGCCGGGACTAGCGACGCGCAGTATTTT,CASSQAGTSDAQYF
TRBV10-3,-,-,TRBJ2-1,TGTGCCACGGGGGCAGAAAGCTACAATGAGCAGTTCTTC,CATGAESYNEQFF
TRBV5-6,-,many,TRBJ2-3,TGTGCCAGCAGCTTCGGGGGCTCTGAAGATACGCAGTATTTT,CASSFGGSEDTQYF
TRBV5-8,-,few,TRBJ1-2,TGTGCCAGCAGCTTGGACCCAGGGGATTCCTATGGCTACACCTTC,CASSLDPGDSYGYTF
TRBV3-1,-,few,TRBJ2-7,TGTGCCAGCAGCCCGTTGACAGGACACTACGAGCAGTACTTC,CASSPLTGHYEQYF
TRBV7-9,TRBD2,many,TRBJ2-7,TGTGCCAGCAGCCCCCGACTAGCGGGGAATTCCTACGAGCAGTACTTC,CASSPRLAGNSYEQYF
TRBV2,-,few,TRBJ2-4,TGTGCCAGCAGACCTAGCTTTGGGCGAGCCAAAAACATTCAGTACTTC,CASRPSFGRAKNIQYF
TRBV13,TRBD1,-,TRBJ2-7,TGTGCCAGCAGCTTAAAATCCGGACAGGGGTACGAGCAGTACTTC,CASSLKSGQGYEQYF
TRBV20-1,TRBD1,many,TRBJ1-5,TGCAGTGCGCACAGGGGGCCGGATCAGCCCCAGCATTTT,CSAHRGPDQPQHF
TRBV7-9,TRBD1,few,TRBJ2-3,TGTGCCAGCAGCCCCAGGACAGGCAAAGATACGCAGTATTTT,CASSPRTGKDTQYF
TRBV25-1,-,many,TRBJ2-7,TGTGCCAGCAGTGGAGGCGCCGGTCGGCAGTACTTC,CASSGGAGRQYF
TRBV7-6,TRBD2,-,TRBJ2-3,TGTGCCAGCAGCTCCCTAGCGGGAGAGGTCACAGATACGCAGTATTTT,CASSSLAGEVTDTQYF
TRBV12-3/TRBV12-4,TRBD1,few,TRBJ2-7,TGTGCCAGCAGCCGGACCGACAGGGGCGAGCAGTACTTC,CASSRTDRGEQYF
TRBV6-2/TRBV6-3,-,many,TRBJ2-7,TGTGCCAGCAGCCCGGACGAGGACTACGAGCAGTACTTC,CASSPDEDYEQYF
TRBV12-3/TRBV12-4,-,many,TRBJ2-5,TGTGCCAGCAGTTTAGGAGACAGCCATACAGAGACCCAGTACTTC,CASSLGDSHTETQYF